This paragraph reports one T cell receptor beta chain. In this sample, this clonotype turned up many times. It has no known antigen specificity. It has no much larger one-base neighbor in the sample; base qualities were not kept. The label giving this sample's time point can be read as: newly diagnosed GD, antithyroid drugs for less than 3 months. For both TCR sequencing and RNA sequencing, RNA was extracted from PBMCs in TRIzol. The diagnosis of Graves' disease was made according to American Thyroid Association guidelines. Recruitment of patients was carried out at an endocrinology department in Xi'an, China. From each patient, around 9 milliliters of peripheral blood was collected into an EDTA anticoagulant tube. PBMCs were isolated by Ficoll Paque Plus density gradient separation without further T cell sorting. RNA quality was checked with an Agilent 2100 Bioanalyzer and agarose gel, and concentration with a NanoDrop 2000.

The data were obtained in a study of regulatory T cells in long-lasting Graves disease (TCRdb year 2021). Broadly, across the study: In the newly diagnosed Graves' disease group, patients had been taking antithyroid drugs for less than 3 months. A total of around 35 samples were covered by TCR sequencing, comprising roughly 13 persistent and around 20 newly diagnosed Graves' disease patients. The study was conducted in China and was registered as a clinical trial. Patients with persistent Graves' disease were compared with patients with newly diagnosed Graves' disease using TCR sequencing and RNA sequencing of peripheral blood.

Receptor libraries were prepared by multiplex PCR. Instrument on record: Illumina HiSeq 4000. TCR beta libraries were built with iRepertoire HTBI primers and Arm-PCR amplification of CDR3 regions. Gel purification was performed on PCR products prior to sequencing. The paper's data handling went like this. Gene usage analysis of CDR3 amino acid clonotypes used the 62 TRBV and 14 TRBJ segments found across samples. Filtered high-quality paired reads were merged into contigs using COPE and FqMerger. BLAST was used to align contigs to IMGT TRBV, TRBD and TRBJ reference genes, and CDR3 was defined according to IMGT. Any clonotype with a frequency above 0.1% was classified as a highly expanded clone. Shannon entropy served as the measure of repertoire diversity, while the Gini coefficient captured V-J evenness. Clonotypes shared by more than one individual were considered public. TCRdb reworked the public reads: Q25 trimming with fastp, MiXCR clone assembly, productive beta chains retained. Each entry is one CDR3 protein sequence, shown with its most common DNA and genes. TCRdb, not the authors, supplied the V and J calls. Across this sample there are approximately 350,000 distinct CDR3 sequences, with approximately 16% seen only once. Just under 30% of the sample is taken by the ten largest.

Broad study findings and their caveats: A larger number of public clonotypes was shared among persistent patients (under 3,000) than among newly diagnosed patients (around 890). Because the primary lesion, thyroid tissue, could not be accessed, the study looked at peripheral blood alone. Sequencing and analysis were restricted to the TCR beta chain. The authors acknowledged the small sample size as a limitation that may reduce accuracy. Lower TCR Shannon entropy and fewer highly expanded clones were observed in persistent Graves' disease patients than in newly diagnosed patients, which suggested clonal expansion.

The sample also formed part of further work on T cells in Graves' hyperthyroidism and ophthalmopathy. Per that second paper: Stable Graves' hyperthyroidism was defined as no progression to ophthalmopathy during 18 months of follow-up. Hyperthyroidism patients were newly diagnosed, had a disease duration of under 2 months, and were aged 18 to 65 years. Any patient with an uncontrolled infection, another autoimmune disease, pregnancy or lactation was excluded. Diagnoses were established on the basis of clinical symptoms, serum thyroxine and TRAb, thyroid ultrasound, and orbital computed tomography. The TCR CDR3 was subjected to a first round of RT-PCR using the HTBI primer set and the Qiagen OneStep RT-PCR kit. Most expanded thyroid clonotypes (frequency above 0.001) were also detected in blood, suggesting blood repertoires may reflect thyroid immune responses. A model built on a 13 V-J signature distinguished ophthalmopathy from stable hyperthyroidism, reaching 87.88% sensitivity and 81.08% specificity in cross-validation and 80%/75% in testing. During validation, the model predicted progression to ophthalmopathy a median of roughly 7.1 months ahead of onset, with 70.59% sensitivity and 72.22% specificity. To identify distinguishing TCR V-J signatures, a discovery cohort of around 100 patients was used, comprising some 45 with Graves' ophthalmopathy and roughly 60 with stable Graves' hyperthyroidism. Whether ophthalmopathy could be predicted prospectively was tested in an independent validation cohort made up of about 20 hyperthyroidism patients plus 17 patients who later progressed to ophthalmopathy. For training and testing, the 100 or so patients in the discovery cohort were randomly divided in a 7:3 ratio. In addition, the study compared T-cell repertoires in thyroid tissue and in blood from six Graves' hyperthyroidism patients. After sampling, hyperthyroidism patients received methimazole starting at 30 mg daily, and ophthalmopathy patients received high-dose intravenous methylprednisolone. Libraries were constructed in a second round of multiplex PCR, after which size selection and purification were carried out. Libraries were sequenced paired-end with 100 bp reads on an Illumina HiSeq2000. SOAPnuke was used to process the raw data, removing reads that contained adapters or uncalled bases, had a mean Phred below 15, or lacked an exact match to the constant primer or identifier. High-quality paired reads were merged using COPE v1.2.5, and each unique nucleotide sequence was defined as a clonotype. MiTCR v1.1 was used to align clonotypes to the IMGT TRBV, TRBD and TRBJ reference segments. Analysis was restricted to V-J combinations with a frequency above 0.0001, which covered roughly 99% of repertoires. A TCS score was defined as the ratio between F50 (clonal expansion) and ExV (chaos), using BLOSUM62-based TCRdist between CDR3 peptides within each V-J. Welch's t-statistics and random forest reduced around 550 V-J features to 10 to 15, which were used in a naive Bayes classifier (R e1071). Sample size was not statistically predetermined, and investigators were not blinded to group allocation. The paper reports TCR Vbeta CDR3 sequencing of approximately 130 peripheral blood samples: over 40 ophthalmopathy, approximately 74 hyperthyroidism and approximately 17 progressor patients.

This specimen consisted of peripheral blood mononuclear cells (PBMCs), obtained at new diagnosis, from a patient treated with antithyroid drugs. The sequence was obtained from a man aged 40-50 years with Graves disease. Donor details come from another sample of the same person, matched by shared clones.

CDR3 loop: CSARKQGSDQPQHF. The nucleotides read TGCAGTGCTAGAAAACAGGGATCGGATCAGCCCCAGCATTTT. Recombination linked TRBV20-1 to TRBJ1-5; D gene: possibly TRBD1, on 6 matching bases. Including cysteine and phenylalanine, the CDR3 has 14 amino acids. The entry retains the CDR3 DNA only, 42 bases that are in frame from base 1. CDR1 and CDR2 (DFQATT, SNEGSKA) derive from the germline V gene (reference sequence). V lost 2 bases and J lost 5 bases; the stretch between them is 13 bases long.